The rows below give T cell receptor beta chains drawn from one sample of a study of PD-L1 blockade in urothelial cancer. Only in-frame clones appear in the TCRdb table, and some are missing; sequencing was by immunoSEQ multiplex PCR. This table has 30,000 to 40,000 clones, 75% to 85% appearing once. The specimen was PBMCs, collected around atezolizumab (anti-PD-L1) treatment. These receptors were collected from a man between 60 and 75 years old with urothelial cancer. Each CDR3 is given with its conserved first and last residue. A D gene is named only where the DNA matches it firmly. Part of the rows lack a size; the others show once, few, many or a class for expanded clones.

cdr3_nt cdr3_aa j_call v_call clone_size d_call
TGTGCCAGCAGTGAAACCTTAGGGGTTGAGCAGTTCTTC CASSETLGVEQFF TRBJ2-1 TRBV6-4 NA NA
TGCGCCAGCAGCCAAGATAGACAGGGGGCGAACACCGGGGAGCTGTTTTTT CASSQDRQGANTGELFF TRBJ2-2 TRBV4-1 NA TRBD1
TGTGCCAGCAGTGAGACACAGGGCACCTATGGCTACACCTTC CASSETQGTYGYTF TRBJ1-2 TRBV6-1 NA NA
TGTGCCAGCAGCTTTGGACAGGGGGTTGTACCCCTCCACTTT CASSFGQGVVPLHF TRBJ1-6 TRBV7-2 NA TRBD1
TGCGCCAGCAGCCAAGAACTAGCGGGGGGTACCCGGGACTTC CASSQELAGGTRDF TRBJ2-5 TRBV4-3 NA TRBD2
TGTGCCAGCAGTGCAGGGGCTTCCTGGGATGGCTACACCTTC CASSAGASWDGYTF TRBJ1-2 TRBV2 once NA
TGTGCCAGTAGACCCCAGTGGGGGACTAGCGTGGACACCGGGGAGCTGTTTTTT CASRPQWGTSVDTGELFF TRBJ2-2 TRBV19 NA TRBD2
TGTGCCAGCAGTATGTACCAGGGGGCAGGTGAGAATTCACCCCTCCACTTT CASSMYQGAGENSPLHF TRBJ1-6 TRBV7-9 NA TRBD1
TGTGCCAGCAGCTTGCCGGGACAGCAGCCCCAGCATTTT CASSLPGQQPQHF TRBJ1-5 TRBV5-6 NA TRBD1
TGTGCCAGCAGCCCAGGACAGAGCTACAATGAGCAGTTCTTC CASSPGQSYNEQFF TRBJ2-1 TRBV7-9 NA NA
TGCGCCAGCAGCCAAGTGGACAGGGCGAATTTGGGAGCTAACTATGGCTACACCTTC CASSQVDRANLGANYGYTF TRBJ1-2 TRBV4-1 NA TRBD1
TGTGCCTGGAGAAGTGAAGAACTGCCGCGGGGCACCATATATTTT CAWRSEELPRGTIYF TRBJ1-3 TRBV30 NA NA
TGTGCCACCAGGCCAAAAACAGGGAGCAATCAGCCCCAGCATTTT CATRPKTGSNQPQHF TRBJ1-5 TRBV15 NA NA
TGTGCCAGCAGCGTAGGAGCAACCGGGGGTGAAAAACTGTTTTTT CASSVGATGGEKLFF TRBJ1-4 TRBV9 NA NA
TGTGCTAGTGGTCTAATAGATACGCAGTATTTT CASGLIDTQYF TRBJ2-3 TRBV12-5 NA NA
TGCGCCAGCAGCTTGATGGACAGGGCTGGAGGCTACACCTTC CASSLMDRAGGYTF TRBJ1-2 TRBV5-1 NA TRBD1
TGTGCCAGCAGTGATCACATCGAACAGGGGCCTAGAGGGAGCAATCAGCCCCAGCATTTT CASSDHIEQGPRGSNQPQHF TRBJ1-5 TRBV2 once TRBD1
TGTGCCAGCAGCTTAACCGGCACAGGAGTTAATCAGCCCCAGCATTTT CASSLTGTGVNQPQHF TRBJ1-5 TRBV7-9 once NA
TGTGCCAGTAGTATGACTGACTACGCTTACAATGAGCAGTTCTTC CASSMTDYAYNEQFF TRBJ2-1 TRBV19 NA NA
TGCAGTGCTACAGGGTACGAGACCCAGTACTTC CSATGYETQYF TRBJ2-5 TRBV20-1 NA NA
TGTGCCAGTAGTTCGGCTAGCGGGGCGTACAATGAGCAGTTCTTC CASSSASGAYNEQFF TRBJ2-1 TRBV19 NA TRBD2
TGTGCCAGCAGCTTACTGGGACAGAACACTGAAGCTTTCTTT CASSLLGQNTEAFF TRBJ1-1 TRBV7-6 NA NA
TGTGCCAGCAGTTACGAGGGGGTTCAGCCCCAGCATTTT CASSYEGVQPQHF TRBJ1-5 TRBV6-6 NA NA
TGTGCCAGCAGCCGAGTAGGAGGGTCCGGTTTCGAGCAGTACTTC CASSRVGGSGFEQYF TRBJ2-7 TRBV5-5 once NA
TGTGCCAGCAGCTCTGCGATGGGGGGGGGTGGAAGGACTGAAGCTTTCTTT CASSSAMGGGGRTEAFF TRBJ1-1 TRBV5-4 NA NA
TGTGCCAGCAGCCAGTACCTAAACTATGGCTACACCTTC CASSQYLNYGYTF TRBJ1-2 TRBV14 NA NA
TGTGCCAGCAGCAAAGCGCACGGGGGGTTCTTC CASSKAHGGFF TRBJ2-1 TRBV21-1 NA NA
TGTGCCAGCAGCTTGGCACAGGGCGAGGATGGCTACACCTTC CASSLAQGEDGYTF TRBJ1-2 TRBV5-6 NA NA
TGTGCCAGCAGCCTAAGACAGCTGGACACTGAAGCTTTCTTT CASSLRQLDTEAFF TRBJ1-1 TRBV11-2 NA NA
TGTGCCAGCAGTTATCTGGGGCCGCGGAAGTACTTC CASSYLGPRKYF TRBJ2-7 TRBV2 NA NA
TGTGCCAGCAGTCTGACAGGGGAGCGTTCACCCCTCCACTTT CASSLTGERSPLHF TRBJ1-6 TRBV2 NA TRBD1
TGTGCCAGTAGTATAGATGGGGTCGGAGGCACTGAAGCTTTCTTT CASSIDGVGGTEAFF TRBJ1-1 TRBV19 NA NA
TGTGCCATCAGTGATTCGCGGACAAGCTACGAGCAGTACTTC CAISDSRTSYEQYF TRBJ2-7 TRBV10-3 NA NA
TGTGCCAGCAGCCCCCGAGTTGGTGGCTACACCTTC CASSPRVGGYTF TRBJ1-2 TRBV5-4 NA NA
TGTGCCAGCAGTTTCCGAGATTCAGGGGTCTATGGCTACACCTTC CASSFRDSGVYGYTF TRBJ1-2 TRBV27 NA NA
TGTGCCAGCAGCCAGGAGTGGGTGTCCTACGAGCAGTACTTC CASSQEWVSYEQYF TRBJ2-7 TRBV4-2 NA NA
TGTGCCTCAAAAACTGGGAGGGAAGGGATTGGCTATGGCTACACCTTC CASKTGREGIGYGYTF TRBJ1-2 TRBV19 once NA
TGCGCCAGCAGCTTGTCCCCCGGACAGACCTACGAGCAGTACTTC CASSLSPGQTYEQYF TRBJ2-7 TRBV5-1 NA NA
TGTGCCACCAGCAGAGGCCGGGAACAAGAGACCCAGTACTTC CATSRGREQETQYF TRBJ2-5 TRBV15 NA NA